The clone carrying this T cell receptor beta chain was counted between two and nine times. Its antigen is unknown. Authors of the study amplified TCR beta CDR3 regions from RNA transcripts. The TCR CDR3 first-round RT-PCR relied on the HTBI primer set. Each CDR3 protein gets one entry after TCRdb re-called the multiplex PCR reads with MiXCR. The sample lists hundreds of thousands of distinct CDR3 sequences; more than 14% were seen once. Trimming took 2 bases from V and 6 from J; bases not matched to a gene: 4. The germline CDR1 and CDR2 sequences are DFQATT and SNEGSKA (reference sequence). This CDR3 comprises 15 residues. The sample originates from a study of T cells in Graves' hyperthyroidism and ophthalmopathy. Study-wide background: Peripheral blood was obtained at initial diagnosis, preceding any treatment.

Findings and limits, study-wide: In the blood, most expanded thyroid clonotypes above 0.001 appeared as well.

This sequence originates from a woman in her forties or fifties with Graves' ophthalmopathy. V gene TRBV20-1 combines with J gene TRBJ2-2, with 12 bases aligning to TRBD2. The specimen sequenced was blood. CDR3 in amino acids: CSARLAGGLAGELFF. The CDR3 region has the DNA TGCAGTGCTAGACTAGCGGGAGGGCTCGCCGGGGAGCTGTTTTTT.